What follows is one TCR beta chain and its context. The sample originates from a study of blood T cell repertoires in COVID-19. Turning to the study itself: Whether acute or convalescent, the COVID-19 samples came from the United States, Italy and Spain.

This CDR3 is 15 amino acids long. Germline CDR1 is SGHNT and CDR2 is YYREEE (reference sequence). J was trimmed by 4 bases and V by 0 bases; bases with no gene match: 2. Here immunoSEQ multiplex PCR was the method, and the copy in TCRdb shows in-frame clones only, minus some. The sample contains about 150,000 clones, approximately 73% of which appear only once. The genes are TRBV5-4 and TRBJ1-4, with TRBD1 identical over 8 bases. Sequencing used peripheral blood. This TCR was recovered from a man aged 60 to 69 with acute or convalescent COVID-19. The CDR3 spells CASSLAGGGNEKLFF. CDR3 coding DNA: TGTGCCAGCAGCTTGGCAGGGGGCGGTAATGAAAAACTGTTTTTT.